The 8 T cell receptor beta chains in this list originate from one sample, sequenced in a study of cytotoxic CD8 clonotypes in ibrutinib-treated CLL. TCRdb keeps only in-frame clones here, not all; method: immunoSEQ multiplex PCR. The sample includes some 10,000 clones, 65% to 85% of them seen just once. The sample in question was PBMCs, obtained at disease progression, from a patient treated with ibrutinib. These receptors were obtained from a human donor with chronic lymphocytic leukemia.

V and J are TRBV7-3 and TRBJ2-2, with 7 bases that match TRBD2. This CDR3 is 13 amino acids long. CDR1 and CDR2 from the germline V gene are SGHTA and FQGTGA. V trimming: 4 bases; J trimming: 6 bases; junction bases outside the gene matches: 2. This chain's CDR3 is CASSSGLAGELFF. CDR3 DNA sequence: TGTGCCAGCAGCTCAGGACTAGCCGGGGAGCTGTTTTTT.

CDR3 bases: TGTGCCAGCAGTTACCAGGGCAATGAGCAGTTCTTC. Amino acid sequence: CASSYQGNEQFF. This chain connects TRBV6-6 to TRBJ2-1; D is perhaps TRBD1 (5 bases). This CDR3 is 12 amino acids long. The V gene's germline CDR1 is MNHNY and CDR2 SVGAGI (reference sequence). V was pared by 2 bases and J by 6 bases, with 5 bases between.

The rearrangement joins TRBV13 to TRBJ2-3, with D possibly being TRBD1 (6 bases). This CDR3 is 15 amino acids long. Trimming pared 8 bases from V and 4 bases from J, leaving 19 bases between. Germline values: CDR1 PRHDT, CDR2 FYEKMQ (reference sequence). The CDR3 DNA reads TGTGCCAGCCGAGAGGCAGGGGTGGGTGCAGATACGCAGTATTTT. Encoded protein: CASREAGVGADTQYF.

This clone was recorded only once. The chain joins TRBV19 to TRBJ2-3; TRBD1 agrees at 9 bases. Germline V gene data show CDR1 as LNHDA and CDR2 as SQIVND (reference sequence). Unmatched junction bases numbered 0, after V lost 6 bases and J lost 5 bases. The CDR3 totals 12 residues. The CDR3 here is CASRDRGDTQYF. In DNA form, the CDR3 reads TGTGCCAGTAGGGACAGGGGAGATACGCAGTATTTT.

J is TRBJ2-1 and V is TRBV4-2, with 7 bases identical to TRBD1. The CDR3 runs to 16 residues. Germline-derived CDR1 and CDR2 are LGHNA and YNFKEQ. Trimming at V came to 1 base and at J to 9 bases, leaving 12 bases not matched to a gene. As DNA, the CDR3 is TGTGCCAGCAGCCAAGGGGCAAGCGGCCCAGGGGGTGAGCAGTTCTTC. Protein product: CASSQGASGPGGEQFF.

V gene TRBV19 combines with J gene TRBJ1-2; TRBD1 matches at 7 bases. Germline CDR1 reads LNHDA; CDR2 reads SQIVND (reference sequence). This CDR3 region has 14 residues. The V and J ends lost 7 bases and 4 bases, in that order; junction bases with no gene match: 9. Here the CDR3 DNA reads TGTGCCAGTACTCTACAGGGGCTCCCCTATGGCTACACCTTC. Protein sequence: CASTLQGLPYGYTF.

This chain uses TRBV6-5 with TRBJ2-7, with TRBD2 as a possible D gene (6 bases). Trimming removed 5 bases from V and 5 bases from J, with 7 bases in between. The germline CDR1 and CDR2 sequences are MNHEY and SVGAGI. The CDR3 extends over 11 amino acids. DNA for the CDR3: TGTGCCAGCAGTCCGGGGGACGAGCAGTACTTC. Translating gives CASSPGDEQYF.

This chain's CDR3 is CAWSEVNRNQPQHF. CDR3 nucleotides: TGTGCCTGGAGTGAGGTGAACAGGAATCAGCCCCAGCATTTT. The chain employs TRBV30 and TRBJ1-5; possible D gene TRBD1, 5 bases. V lost 1 base, J lost 4 bases, and 11 bases lay in between. The CDR3 loop spans 14 amino acids. The germline gives CDR1 GTSNPN, CDR2 SVGIG (reference sequence). The variable domain in full, completed from reference TRBV30 and TRBJ1-5, reads SQTIHQWPATLVQPVGSPLSLECTVEGTSNPNLYWYRQAAGRGLQLLFYSVGIGQISSEVPQNLSASRPQDRQFILSSKKLLLSDSGFYLCAWSEVNRNQPQHFGDGTRLSIL.